This T cell receptor beta chain was captured in a study of CD8+ T cells in alopecia areata. At the level of the study: Oral tofacitinib (5 to 10 mg twice daily) was administered to treated patients. The study's findings and limits: For baseline CD8+ expansion, any link to response stays uncertain with one nonresponder.

A word on this clone: Its target is unknown.

V was shortened by 7 bases and J by 3 bases, with 12 bases between the two germline ends. Germline values: CDR1 SQVTM, CDR2 ANQGSEA. This CDR3 comprises 12 residues. Treatment here: oral pan-JAK inhibitor, 5-10 mg twice daily. RNA extraction was followed by reverse transcription into cDNA, which acted as the sequencing template. Sequenced by immunoSEQ multiplex PCR; TCRdb stores in-frame clones only, minus some. The table shows hundreds of thousands of clones, with roughly 64% occurring only once. The rearrangement joins TRBV29-1 to TRBJ2-5, with D possibly being TRBD2 (6 bases). This clonotype was sampled from a human donor with alopecia areata. Sequences were derived from CD4+ T cells sorted from blood, sampled at week 24, from a patient treated with tofacitinib. CDR3 in amino acids: CSAQPSEETQYF. As DNA, the CDR3 is TGCAGCGCCCAACCTAGCGAAGAGACCCAGTACTTC.